This T cell receptor (beta chain) originates from a study of cytomegalovirus exposure and HLA in healthy donors. Whole-study results and caveats: Productive rates of about 90% or about 30% were seen for most TCR beta V segments in an earlier analysis. When a later analysis compared HLA-associated TCR beta chains with equally common others, the HLA-associated chains turned out to be more clonally expanded and to have lower generation probabilities. Altogether, 150 to 200 TCR beta chains were recorded as cytomegalovirus-associated.

The CDR3 loop spans 14 amino acids. Germline CDR1 GTSNPN, CDR2 SVGIG (reference sequence). Trimming stripped 5 bases from V and 3 bases from J, with 17 bases between. Remarks on this clone: Its target is unknown.

13 Jbeta primers and 60 Vbeta primers were used for the PCR. Clones were read by immunoSEQ multiplex PCR, and TCRdb kept only the in-frame ones, dropping some. The sample lists about 230,000 clones, roughly 78% occurring once. The V gene is TRBV30, the J gene TRBJ2-7, with TRBD2 as a possible D gene (5 bases). Sequencing was done on a sample of PBMCs. The receptor was isolated from a boy aged 5-17 years in good health and CMV-seronegative. This CDR3 reads CAWCEGEGIYEQYF. In DNA, the CDR3 is TGTGCCTGGTGTGAGGGAGAAGGCATCTACGAGCAGTACTTC.